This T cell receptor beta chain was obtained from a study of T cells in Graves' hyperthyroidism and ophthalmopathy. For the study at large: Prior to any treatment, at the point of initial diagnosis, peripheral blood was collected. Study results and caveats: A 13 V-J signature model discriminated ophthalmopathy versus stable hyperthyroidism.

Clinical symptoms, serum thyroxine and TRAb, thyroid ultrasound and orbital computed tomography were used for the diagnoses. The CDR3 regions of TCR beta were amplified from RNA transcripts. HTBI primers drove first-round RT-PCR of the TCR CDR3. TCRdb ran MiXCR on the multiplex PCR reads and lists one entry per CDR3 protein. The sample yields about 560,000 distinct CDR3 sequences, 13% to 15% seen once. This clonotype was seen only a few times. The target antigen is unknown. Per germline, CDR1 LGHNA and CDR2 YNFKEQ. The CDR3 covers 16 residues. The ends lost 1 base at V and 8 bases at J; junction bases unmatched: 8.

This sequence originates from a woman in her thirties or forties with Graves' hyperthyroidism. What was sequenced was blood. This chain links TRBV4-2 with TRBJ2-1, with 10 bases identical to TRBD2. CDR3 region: CASSQGASGSVDEQFF. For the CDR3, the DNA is TGTGCCAGCAGCCAAGGCGCTAGCGGGAGTGTTGATGAGCAGTTCTTC.